This T cell receptor (beta chain) was documented in a study of T cell responses to AZD1222 COVID-19 vaccine. Per the germline V gene, CDR1 is LGHNA and CDR2 is YSLEER. CDR3 size: 16 residues. V shed 1 base and J shed 2 bases, with 12 bases lying between them. Libraries were prepared by immunoSEQ multiplex PCR; TCRdb keeps only in-frame clonotypes and omits some of them. The table has tens of thousands of clones, around 93% seen once. This chain links TRBV4-3 with TRBJ1-5; D not resolved. This clonotype was obtained from an adult who received the AZD1222 COVID-19 vaccine. The specimen was peripheral blood, collected 28 days after the second AZD1222 dose. In nucleotides, the CDR3 is TGCGCCAGCAGCCAAGCGAGGGATGTCCGCAATCAGCCCCAGCATTTT. Translated, it gives CASSQARDVRNQPQHF.